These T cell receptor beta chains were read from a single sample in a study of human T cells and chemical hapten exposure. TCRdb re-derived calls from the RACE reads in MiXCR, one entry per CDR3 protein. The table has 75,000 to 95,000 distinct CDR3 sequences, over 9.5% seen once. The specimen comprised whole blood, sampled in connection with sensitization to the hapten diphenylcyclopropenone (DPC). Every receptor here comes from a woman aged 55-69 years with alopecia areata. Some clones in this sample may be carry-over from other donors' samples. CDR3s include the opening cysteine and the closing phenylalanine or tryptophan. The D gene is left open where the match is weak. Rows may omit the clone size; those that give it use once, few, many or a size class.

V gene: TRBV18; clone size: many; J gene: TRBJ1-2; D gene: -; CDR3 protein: CASSPPLSYGYTF; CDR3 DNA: TGTGCCAGCTCACCACCGTTGTCCTATGGCTACACCTTC
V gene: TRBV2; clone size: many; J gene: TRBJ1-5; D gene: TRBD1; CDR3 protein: CASSENGQGAQPQHF; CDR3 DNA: TGTGCCAGCAGTGAGAATGGTCAGGGGGCCCAGCCCCAGCATTTT
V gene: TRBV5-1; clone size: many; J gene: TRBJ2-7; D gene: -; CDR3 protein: CASSTGHTSSPYEQYF; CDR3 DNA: TGCGCCAGCAGCACCGGACACACCTCTTCCCCCTACGAGCAGTACTTC
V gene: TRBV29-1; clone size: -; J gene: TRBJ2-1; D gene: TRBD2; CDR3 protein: CSVEDFYSGDYNEQFF; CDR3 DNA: TGCAGCGTTGAAGATTTTTATAGCGGGGACTACAATGAGCAGTTCTTC
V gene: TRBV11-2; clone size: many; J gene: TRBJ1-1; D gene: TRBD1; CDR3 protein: CAASDRQGTTEAFF; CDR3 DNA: TGTGCCGCCTCCGACCGACAGGGCACCACTGAAGCTTTCTTT
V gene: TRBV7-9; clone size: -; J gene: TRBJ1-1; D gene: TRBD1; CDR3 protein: CASSPRQGASGKNTEAFF; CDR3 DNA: TGTGCCAGCAGCCCCCGACAGGGGGCGAGTGGGAAGAACACTGAAGCTTTCTTT
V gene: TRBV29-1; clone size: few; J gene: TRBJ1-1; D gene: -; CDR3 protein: CSVRKNTEAFF; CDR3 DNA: TGCAGCGTTCGGAAGAACACTGAAGCTTTCTTT
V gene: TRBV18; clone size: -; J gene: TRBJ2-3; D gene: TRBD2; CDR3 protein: CASSPGLAAVDTQYF; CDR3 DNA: TGTGCCAGCTCACCGGGACTAGCTGCTGTGGATACGCAGTATTTT
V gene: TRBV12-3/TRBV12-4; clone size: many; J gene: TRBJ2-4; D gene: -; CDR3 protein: CASMLGYIQYF; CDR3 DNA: TGTGCCAGCATGTTGGGTTACATTCAGTACTTC
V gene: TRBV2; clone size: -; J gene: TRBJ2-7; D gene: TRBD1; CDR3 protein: CASRSGQGLGQYF; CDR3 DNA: TGTGCCAGCAGGTCGGGACAGGGTCTGGGGCAGTACTTC
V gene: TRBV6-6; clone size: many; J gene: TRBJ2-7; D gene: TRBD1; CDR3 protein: CASSTGTGTLEQYF; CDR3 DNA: TGTGCCAGCAGTACCGGGACAGGCACTCTTGAGCAGTACTTC
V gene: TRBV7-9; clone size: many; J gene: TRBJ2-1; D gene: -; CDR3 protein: CASSLYRENEQFF; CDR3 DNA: TGTGCCAGCAGCTTATATAGGGAGAATGAGCAGTTCTTC
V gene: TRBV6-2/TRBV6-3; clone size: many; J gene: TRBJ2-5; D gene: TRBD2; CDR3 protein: CASSPFYGTSGGRETQYF; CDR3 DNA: TGTGCCAGCAGTCCTTTCTATGGGACTAGCGGGGGCAGAGAGACCCAGTACTTC
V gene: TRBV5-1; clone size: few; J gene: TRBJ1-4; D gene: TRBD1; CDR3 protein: CASSLPSSTGQEKLFF; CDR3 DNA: TGCGCCAGCAGCTTGCCCTCGTCGACAGGGCAGGAAAAACTGTTTTTT
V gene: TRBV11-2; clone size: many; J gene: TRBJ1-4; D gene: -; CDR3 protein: CASVRQAGEKLFF; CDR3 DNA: TGTGCCAGCGTGAGGCAGGCTGGTGAAAAACTGTTTTTT
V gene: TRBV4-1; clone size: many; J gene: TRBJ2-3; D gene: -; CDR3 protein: CASTPGDRRADTQYF; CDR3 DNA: TGCGCCAGCACCCCGGGGGACCGGAGAGCAGATACGCAGTATTTT
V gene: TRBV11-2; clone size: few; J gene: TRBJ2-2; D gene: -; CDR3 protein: CASSFGTANTGELFF; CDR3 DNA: TGTGCCAGCAGCTTTGGGACGGCGAACACCGGGGAGCTGTTTTTT
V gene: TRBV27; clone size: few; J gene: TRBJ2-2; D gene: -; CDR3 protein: CASSPSSGDPGELFF; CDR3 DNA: TGTGCCAGCAGTCCATCCTCAGGGGATCCCGGGGAGCTGTTTTTT
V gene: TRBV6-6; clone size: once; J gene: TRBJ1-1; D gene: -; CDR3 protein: CASCRRGSVVITEAFF; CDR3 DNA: TGTGCCAGTTGTCGAAGGGGTTCTGTGGTAATTACTGAAGCTTTCTTT
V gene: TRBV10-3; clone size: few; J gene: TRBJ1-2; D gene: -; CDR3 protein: CAITGEGYGYTF; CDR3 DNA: TGTGCCATCACAGGGGAGGGATATGGCTACACCTTC
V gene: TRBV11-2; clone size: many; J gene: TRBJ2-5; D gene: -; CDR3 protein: CASSLVPGMLLETQYF; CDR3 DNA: TGTGCCAGCAGCTTAGTCCCGGGGATGTTGCTCGAGACCCAGTACTTC
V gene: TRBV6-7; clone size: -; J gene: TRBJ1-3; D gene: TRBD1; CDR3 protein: CASSGWDSQGNTIYF; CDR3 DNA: TGTGCCAGCAGTGGATGGGACAGCCAAGGGAACACCATATATTTT
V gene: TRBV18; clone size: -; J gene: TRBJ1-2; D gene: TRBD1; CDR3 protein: CASSPIRQGNYGYTF; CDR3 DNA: TGTGCCAGCTCACCAATCCGACAGGGAAACTATGGCTACACCTTC
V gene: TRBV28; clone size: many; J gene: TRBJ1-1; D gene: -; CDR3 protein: CASSLVVGAAFF; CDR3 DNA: TGTGCCAGCAGTTTAGTGGTAGGTGCTGCTTTCTTT
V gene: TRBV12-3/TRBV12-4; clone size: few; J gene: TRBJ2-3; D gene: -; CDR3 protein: CASSPLGGSTDTQYF; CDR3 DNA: TGTGCCAGCAGTCCACTGGGCGGAAGCACAGATACGCAGTATTTT
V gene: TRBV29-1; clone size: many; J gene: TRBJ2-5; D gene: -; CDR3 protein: CSVGLYTQETQYF; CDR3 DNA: TGCAGCGTTGGGTTGTACACCCAAGAGACCCAGTACTTC
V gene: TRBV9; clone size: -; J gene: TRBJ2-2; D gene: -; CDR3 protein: CASSGSTGELFF; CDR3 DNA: TGTGCCAGCAGCGGATCCACCGGGGAGCTGTTTTTT
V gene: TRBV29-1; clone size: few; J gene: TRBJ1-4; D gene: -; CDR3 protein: CSVGTVRGGLFF; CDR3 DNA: TGCAGCGTTGGGACAGTGAGAGGGGGACTGTTTTTT
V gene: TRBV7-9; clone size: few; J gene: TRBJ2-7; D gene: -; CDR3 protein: CASSLGFDSSYEQYF; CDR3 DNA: TGTGCCAGCAGCTTAGGTTTCGACAGCTCCTACGAGCAGTACTTC
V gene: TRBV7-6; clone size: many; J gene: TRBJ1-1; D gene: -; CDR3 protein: CASSPKGSIPGENTEAFF; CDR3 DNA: TGTGCCAGCAGCCCGAAAGGCAGTATCCCAGGGGAGAACACTGAAGCTTTCTTT
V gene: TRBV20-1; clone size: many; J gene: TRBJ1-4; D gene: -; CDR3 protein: CSATPQTAGDEKLFF; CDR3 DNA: TGCAGTGCCACCCCTCAGACAGCCGGGGATGAAAAACTGTTTTTT
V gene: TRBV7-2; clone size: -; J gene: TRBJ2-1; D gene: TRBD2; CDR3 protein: CASSLAGGTSFFF; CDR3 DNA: TGTGCCAGCAGCTTAGCGGGCGGGACTAGCTTTTTCTTC
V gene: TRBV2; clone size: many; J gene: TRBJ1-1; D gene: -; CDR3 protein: CASNAATVNTEAFF; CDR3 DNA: TGTGCCAGCAACGCAGCGACAGTGAACACTGAAGCTTTCTTT
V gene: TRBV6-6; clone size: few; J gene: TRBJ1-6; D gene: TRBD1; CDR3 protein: CASGDRGPSPLHF; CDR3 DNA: TGTGCCAGCGGGGACAGGGGGCCTTCACCCCTCCACTTT
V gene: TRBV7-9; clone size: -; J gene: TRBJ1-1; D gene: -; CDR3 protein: CASSPATDTEAFF; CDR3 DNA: TGTGCCAGCAGCCCCGCGACAGATACTGAAGCTTTCTTT
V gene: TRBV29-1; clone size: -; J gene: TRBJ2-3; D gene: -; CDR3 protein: CSVLSGSTDTQYF; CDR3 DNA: TGCAGCGTTTTGAGCGGTAGCACAGATACGCAGTATTTT
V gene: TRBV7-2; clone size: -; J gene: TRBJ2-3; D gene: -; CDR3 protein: CASSGTSDENTQYF; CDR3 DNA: TGTGCCAGCAGCGGTACTAGTGACGAAAATACGCAGTATTTT
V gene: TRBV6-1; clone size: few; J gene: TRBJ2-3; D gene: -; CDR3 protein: CASSRDGGGTDTQYF; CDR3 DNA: TGTGCCAGCAGCCGCGACGGGGGAGGCACAGATACGCAGTATTTT
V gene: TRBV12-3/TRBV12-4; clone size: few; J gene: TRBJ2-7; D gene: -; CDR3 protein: CASSSRVNYEQYF; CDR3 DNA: TGTGCCAGCAGTTCCAGGGTCAACTACGAGCAGTACTTC
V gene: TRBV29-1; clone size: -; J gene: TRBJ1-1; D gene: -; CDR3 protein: CSAPTGKNTEAFF; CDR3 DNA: TGCAGCGCCCCCACAGGGAAGAACACTGAAGCTTTCTTT
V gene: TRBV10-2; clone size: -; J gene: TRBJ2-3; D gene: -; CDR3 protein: CASSEPGHSLSTDTQYF; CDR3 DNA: TGCGCCAGCAGTGAGCCAGGACATTCTCTTAGCACAGATACGCAGTATTTT
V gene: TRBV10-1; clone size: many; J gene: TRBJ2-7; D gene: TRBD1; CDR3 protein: CASSEPGQGPYEQYF; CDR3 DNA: TGCGCCAGCAGTGAGCCGGGACAGGGGCCCTACGAGCAGTACTTC
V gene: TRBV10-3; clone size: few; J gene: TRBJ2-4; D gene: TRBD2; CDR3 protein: CAIGASGENIQYF; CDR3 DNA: TGTGCCATCGGGGCTAGCGGAGAAAACATTCAGTACTTC
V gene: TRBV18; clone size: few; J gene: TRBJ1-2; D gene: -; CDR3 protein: CASSPPFWQAYGYTF; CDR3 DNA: TGTGCCAGCTCACCGCCATTCTGGCAGGCCTATGGCTACACCTTC
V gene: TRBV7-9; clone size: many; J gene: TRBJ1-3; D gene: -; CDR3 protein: CASSFSSPYSGNTIYF; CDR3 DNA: TGTGCCAGCAGCTTCAGTTCCCCGTACTCTGGAAACACCATATATTTT
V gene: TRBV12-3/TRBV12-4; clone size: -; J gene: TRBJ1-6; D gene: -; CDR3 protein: CASSWREVSPLHF; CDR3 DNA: TGTGCCAGCAGTTGGAGGGAGGTTTCACCCCTCCACTTT
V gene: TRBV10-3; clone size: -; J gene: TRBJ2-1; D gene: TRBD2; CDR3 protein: CAIRNTSGGYNEQFF; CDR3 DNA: TGTGCCATCAGAAATACTAGCGGGGGATACAATGAGCAGTTCTTC
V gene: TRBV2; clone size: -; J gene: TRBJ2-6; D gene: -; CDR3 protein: CASSVQTSGANVLTF; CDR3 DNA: TGTGCCAGCAGTGTACAGACCTCTGGGGCCAACGTCCTGACTTTC
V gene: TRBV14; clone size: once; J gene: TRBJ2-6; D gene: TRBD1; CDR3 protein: CASSQPWGQGVGANVLTF; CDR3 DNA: TGTGCCAGCAGCCAACCCTGGGGACAGGGGGTCGGGGCCAACGTCCTGACTTTC
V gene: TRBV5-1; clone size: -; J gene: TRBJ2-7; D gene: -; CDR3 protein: CASSPSPGQGRNEQYF; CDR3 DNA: TGCGCCAGCAGCCCCTCCCCAGGCCAGGGGAGGAACGAGCAGTACTTC
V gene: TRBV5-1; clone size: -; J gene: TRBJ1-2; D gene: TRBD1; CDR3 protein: CASSVGQGANYGYTF; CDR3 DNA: TGCGCCAGCAGCGTGGGACAGGGAGCTAACTATGGCTACACCTTC
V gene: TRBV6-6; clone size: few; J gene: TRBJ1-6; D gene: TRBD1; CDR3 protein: CASSAQTGEDSPLHF; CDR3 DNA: TGTGCCAGCAGTGCCCAGACAGGGGAGGATTCACCCCTCCACTTT
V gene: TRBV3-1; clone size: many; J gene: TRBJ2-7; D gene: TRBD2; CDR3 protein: CASSQVAGVTYEQYF; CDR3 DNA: TGTGCCAGCAGCCAAGTAGCGGGGGTTACCTACGAGCAGTACTTC
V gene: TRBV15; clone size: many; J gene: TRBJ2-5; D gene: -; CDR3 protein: CATSRDRRGGETQYF; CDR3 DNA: TGTGCCACCAGCAGAGATAGAAGGGGCGGAGAGACCCAGTACTTC
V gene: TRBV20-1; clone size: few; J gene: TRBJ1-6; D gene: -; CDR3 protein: CSAFRANNSPLHF; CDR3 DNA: TGCAGTGCCTTTCGGGCGAATAATTCACCCCTCCACTTT
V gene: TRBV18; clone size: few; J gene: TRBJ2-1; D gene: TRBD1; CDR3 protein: CASSPIGTGVNEQFF; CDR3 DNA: TGTGCCAGCTCACCAATCGGGACAGGGGTCAATGAGCAGTTCTTC
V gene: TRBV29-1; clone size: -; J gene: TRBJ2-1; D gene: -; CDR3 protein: CSVLPQDSYNEQFF; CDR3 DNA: TGCAGCGTCCTTCCCCAGGATTCTTACAATGAGCAGTTCTTC
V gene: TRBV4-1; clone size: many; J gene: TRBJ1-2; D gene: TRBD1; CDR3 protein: CASSQGDRANYGYTF; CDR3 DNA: TGCGCCAGCAGCCAAGGAGACAGGGCGAACTATGGCTACACCTTC
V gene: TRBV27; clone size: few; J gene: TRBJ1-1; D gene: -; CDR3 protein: CASSLGFRGSYTEAFF; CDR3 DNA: TGTGCCAGCAGTTTAGGTTTTAGGGGATCCTACACTGAAGCTTTCTTT